Below, 13 T cell receptor beta chains from the same sample are listed, as sequenced in a study of early T cells in non-severe SARS-CoV-2 infection. One entry per CDR3 protein results from TCRdb running MiXCR on the 5' RACE reads. The repertoire holds some 52,000 distinct CDR3 sequences, with 8% as singletons. Sequenced sample: whole blood. These receptors originate from an adult who was a healthcare worker with PCR-confirmed SARS-CoV-2 infection or an uninfected control (not recorded which).

This clonotype was recorded a few times. The rearrangement uses TRBV27 and TRBJ2-1; 14 bases map to TRBD2. CDR1 is MNHEY and CDR2 is SMNVEV in the germline V gene (reference sequence). This CDR3 region has 17 residues. The junction had 4 bases not matched to a gene; V was cut back by 2 bases and J by 4 bases. DNA for the CDR3: TGTGCCAGCAGTTTACCAGGGACTAGCGGGGGTTACAATGAGCAGTTCTTC. It codes for CASSLPGTSGGYNEQFF.

This clonotype was seen a handful of times. The V call is TRBV24-1, the J call TRBJ2-3; TRBD2 aligns across 8 bases. V was pared by 8 bases and J by 5 bases, with 11 bases of the junction left unmatched. The CDR3 spans 15 residues. Germline values: CDR1 KGHDR, CDR2 SFDVKD. The CDR3 region has the DNA TGTGCCACCACCTCGAGCGGGAGTCGAGGAGATACGCAGTATTTT. It specifies CATTSSGSRGDTQYF.

There are many counts of this clonotype. The chain recombines TRBV6-1 with TRBJ1-1; D gene ambiguous. V lost 0 bases and J 5 bases, leaving 10 bases between the germline ends. CDR1 is MNHNS and CDR2 is SASEGT in the germline V gene. The CDR3 spans 14 residues. For the CDR3, the DNA is TGTGCCAGCAGTGAAGCGCTTGCGGGAACTGAAGCTTTCTTT. It specifies CASSEALAGTEAFF.

This clonotype was counted at least ten times. This chain joins TRBV6-6 and TRBJ2-2; D is undetermined. Looked up from germline, CDR1 is MNHNY and CDR2 is SVGAGI (reference sequence). The CDR3 contains 13 residues. Trimming stripped 6 bases from V and 1 base from J, with 6 bases between. In DNA, the CDR3 is TGTGCCAGCAGAGACTTGAACACCGGGGAGCTGTTTTTT. It codes for CASRDLNTGELFF.

The V and J genes are TRBV7-9 and TRBJ1-1; 11 nucleotides agree with TRBD1. The germline V gene encodes CDR1 SEHNR and CDR2 FQNEAQ (reference sequence). The J segment lost 6 bases and the V segment lost 5 bases, leaving 11 bases of the junction unmatched. The CDR3 contains 16 residues. The CDR3 DNA reads TGTGCCAGCAGCCTTCCGGACAGGGGGCTTATCGCTGAAGCTTTCTTT. The encoded protein is CASSLPDRGLIAEAFF.

V is TRBV7-9 and J is TRBJ2-1, with TRBD1 matching 8 bases. V lost 1 base to trimming and J lost 3 bases; unmatched junction nucleotides: 5. The CDR3 loop spans 16 amino acids. Per the germline V gene, CDR1 is SEHNR and CDR2 is FQNEAQ (reference sequence). The CDR3 region is CASSLGGTGHYNEQFF. The CDR3 DNA follows: TGTGCCAGCAGCTTAGGGGGGACAGGCCACTACAATGAGCAGTTCTTC.

This clonotype has at least ten counts. CDR3 in amino acids: CASSLRTASNQPQHF. CDR3 nucleotide sequence: TGTGCCAGCAGCCTCCGGACAGCAAGCAATCAGCCCCAGCATTTT. This chain joins TRBV28 and TRBJ1-5, with a tentative D call TRBD1 (6 bases). The germline V gene encodes CDR1 MDHEN and CDR2 SYDVKM. The CDR3 covers 15 residues. Trimming left V 6 bases short and J 1 base short, with 13 bases between.

This clonotype was seen repeatedly, ten times or more. The CDR3 DNA reads TGTGCCAGCAGCTTAATAGCGGGGGTAGGCAATGAGCAGTTCTTC. This gives the protein CASSLIAGVGNEQFF. The rearrangement links TRBV7-2 to TRBJ2-1, with TRBD2 identical over 9 bases. The CDR3 extends over 15 amino acids. Germline V gene sequence: CDR1 SGHTA, CDR2 FQGNSA. V shed 2 bases and J 6 bases; nucleotides not matched to a gene: 5.

The rearrangement joins TRBV6-5 to TRBJ2-7; no definite D call. V lost 0 bases and J 2 bases, leaving 11 bases between the germline ends. CDR3 length equals 15 residues. From germline, CDR1 is MNHEY and CDR2 SVGAGI. CDR3 sequence: CASSYSYDNAYEQYF. The CDR3 DNA is TGTGCCAGCAGTTACTCGTACGACAATGCCTACGAGCAGTACTTC.

This chain uses TRBV20-1 with TRBJ1-2; D unclear. V gave up 0 bases and J gave up 0 bases, with 14 bases separating them. CDR1 and CDR2 (germline): DFQATT, SNEGSKA (reference sequence). This CDR3 is 16 amino acids long. The CDR3 DNA is TGCAGTGCTAGAGAAAGATCAACGGATACTAACTATGGCTACACCTTC. It translates to CSARERSTDTNYGYTF.

The V call is TRBV12-3 or TRBV12-4, the J call TRBJ2-2; TRBD2 aligns across 7 bases. With 7 bases clipped from V and 5 bases from J, the junction kept 10 bases outside the gene matches. This CDR3 is 15 amino acids long. DNA of the CDR3: TGTGCCAGCACCCGAGGGGCGGGAGATACCGGGGAGCTGTTTTTT. Translation: CASTRGAGDTGELFF.

The sample holds many counts of this clonotype. The chain has TRBV12-5 and TRBJ1-5; D is ambiguous. The germline V and J ends were trimmed by 4 bases and 1 base, with 8 bases remaining between them. The CDR3 has 14 amino acids. CDR1 is LGHNT and CDR2 is FRNRAP in the germline V gene. The DNA for the CDR3 is TGTGCTAGTGGTTCGCCCGGGAGCAATCAGCCCCAGCATTTT. Amino acids: CASGSPGSNQPQHF.

This clonotype was detected only a few times. J is TRBJ2-1 and V is TRBV27; D unresolved. Germline loops: CDR1 MNHEY, CDR2 SMNVEV (reference sequence). V was clipped by 3 bases and J by 6 bases, with 6 bases between them. There are 12 residues in the CDR3. The CDR3 DNA is TGTGCCAGCAGTTTCGGCCGCAATGAGCAGTTCTTC. It translates to CASSFGRNEQFF.